A selection of T cell receptor beta chains follows, all from one sample in a study of graft-versus-host responses after intestinal transplantation. The protocol was immunoSEQ multiplex PCR, while the TCRdb copy is restricted to in-frame clones and leaves out a portion. The sample shows about 20,000 clones, around 78% of them seen only once. Sequences were derived from ileum tissue, sampled 12 days after intestinal transplant. The source of these receptors is a human patient who received an intestinal transplant, so some T cells may come from the graft donor. Each CDR3 is given with its conserved first and last residue. Each record gives: D gene, clone size, J gene, V gene, CDR3 DNA, CDR3 protein. A D gene is named only where the DNA matches it firmly. A row's size may be missing; if present it is once, few, many or a size class.

-	-	TRBJ2-7	TRBV6-1	TGTGCCAGCAGTCTCGGCTGGAATCCGGAGTACGAGCAGTACTTC	CASSLGWNPEYEQYF
TRBD1	few	TRBJ2-7	TRBV4-2	TGTGCCAGCAGCTTGGACAGGACCCCTCCCGAGCAGTACTTC	CASSLDRTPPEQYF
-	-	TRBJ2-3	TRBV7-3	TGTGCCAGCAGTTGGGGACTGGGGGGCACAGATACGCAGTATTTT	CASSWGLGGTDTQYF
TRBD1	-	TRBJ1-5	TRBV6-1	TGTGCCAGCAGTAACAGGGGATATTTAAGTCAGCCCCAGCATTTT	CASSNRGYLSQPQHF
-	-	TRBJ2-1	TRBV15	TGTGCCACCAGCATTACAGGGGGGGGTACGTACAATGAGCAGTTCTTC	CATSITGGGTYNEQFF
TRBD2	-	TRBJ2-1	TRBV7-2	TGTGCCAGCAGCTCCCCCTTACTAGCGGGAGAGAGTGAGCAGTTCTTC	CASSSPLLAGESEQFF
TRBD2	-	TRBJ2-1	TRBV6-6	TGTGCCAGCAGTTACTTAGCGGGAGACACCTACAATGAGCAGTTCTTC	CASSYLAGDTYNEQFF
TRBD2	-	TRBJ2-3	TRBV9	TGTGCCAGCGGCATTCCGGGACTAGAGGCAGATACGCAGTATTTT	CASGIPGLEADTQYF
TRBD1	-	TRBJ2-7	TRBV27	TGTGCCAGCAGTGACGGGACAGGGGGATACGAGCAGTACTTC	CASSDGTGGYEQYF
-	-	TRBJ2-3	TRBV7-9	TGTGCCAGCAGCCCCCTAGCGCCCTACCCTAAGGGGTATTTT	CASSPLAPYPKGYF
-	-	TRBJ1-4	TRBV25-1	TGTGCCAGCAGTCCTCCCCCGGGTGAAAAACTGTTTTTT	CASSPPPGEKLFF
-	-	TRBJ2-6	TRBV27	TGTGCCAGCAGTCTTTTTTCGGCGGGGGGGGCCAACGTCCTGACTTTC	CASSLFSAGGANVLTF
-	-	TRBJ2-1	TRBV13	TGTGCCAGCAGCTGGGCGAATGAGCAGTTCTTC	CASSWANEQFF
-	-	TRBJ2-5	TRBV6-5	TGTGCCAGCAGTTCTCAGGGACACTCCGAAGAGACCCAGTACTTC	CASSSQGHSEETQYF
-	-	TRBJ2-5	TRBV12-5	TGTGCTAGTGGTTTGGCCTCCGGGGGTCAAGAGACCCAGTACTTC	CASGLASGGQETQYF
-	-	TRBJ2-1	TRBV7-9	TGTGCCAGCAGCTTGCTCCTAGCAAGCTACAATGAGCAGTTCTTC	CASSLLLASYNEQFF
-	-	TRBJ1-4	TRBV4-1	TGCGCCAGCAGCCAAGCAGGGGCGACAGCTAATGAAAAACTGTTTTTT	CASSQAGATANEKLFF
-	-	TRBJ1-6	TRBV7-8	TGTGCCAGCAGCTTCGCGGCGGGAAGTAATTCACCCCTCCACTTT	CASSFAAGSNSPLHF
-	-	TRBJ2-2	TRBV4-1	TGCGCCAGCAGCCATATTAACACCGGGGAGCTGTTTTTT	CASSHINTGELFF
-	few	TRBJ1-4	TRBV19	TGTGCCAGTATAAACAGGGTTGCAACTAATGAAAAACTGTTTTTT	CASINRVATNEKLFF
-	-	TRBJ2-7	TRBV14	TGTGCCAGCAGCCGGAGTAGTAACGAGCAGTACTTC	CASSRSSNEQYF
TRBD1	once	TRBJ2-7	TRBV25-1	TGTGCCAGCAGTCAGACCGGGACAGGGGCCTACGAGCAGTACTTC	CASSQTGTGAYEQYF
-	few	TRBJ2-7	TRBV5-8	TGTGCCAGCAGCCCCAGGGACAAGATCTCCTACGAGCAGTACTTC	CASSPRDKISYEQYF
-	-	TRBJ2-2	TRBV9	TGTGCCAGCAGCGTCACTCCGAACACCGGGGAGCTGTTTTTT	CASSVTPNTGELFF
TRBD2	-	TRBJ2-1	TRBV18	TGTGCCAGCTCACCAACTAGCGGCTCCTACAATGAGCAGTTCTTC	CASSPTSGSYNEQFF
TRBD2	-	TRBJ2-1	TRBV6-6	TGTGCCAGCAGCCTACTAGCGGGGGGCTATGAGCAGTTCTTC	CASSLLAGGYEQFF
-	-	TRBJ1-1	TRBV29-1	TGCAGTGTTGTAACCCCAGGCGCGAACACTGAAGCTTTCTTT	CSVVTPGANTEAFF
-	-	TRBJ2-7	TRBV5-5	TGTGCCAGCAGCTTGGATGAGACTAGATCCTACGAGCGGCAGTACTTC	CASSLDETRSYERQYF
-	-	TRBJ2-1	TRBV7-6	TGTGCCAGCAGCAGAACTAGGAGGTGGGATGAGCAGTTCTTC	CASSRTRRWDEQFF
-	-	TRBJ2-7	TRBV6-6	TGTGCCAGCACAATAGCGGCCACCTACGAGCAGTACTTC	CASTIAATYEQYF
TRBD2	-	TRBJ2-3	TRBV5-1	TGCGCCAGCAGCTTATCTCCTAGCGGGGCGACAGATACGCAGTATTTT	CASSLSPSGATDTQYF
-	-	TRBJ1-3	TRBV9	TGTGCCAGCAGCTCATCAGAAACCTCTGGAAACACCATATATTTT	CASSSSETSGNTIYF
-	-	TRBJ1-3	TRBV25-1	TGTGCCAGCAGTGATGGGTCAGGGGCGGACACCATATATTTT	CASSDGSGADTIYF
TRBD1	-	TRBJ2-5	TRBV2	TGTGCCAGCAGACGACAGGGGGAGACCCAGTACTTC	CASRRQGETQYF
-	-	TRBJ2-5	TRBV15	TGTGCCACCAGCAGACCACCCTCCCGGCAGGGGGGAGAGACCCAGTACTTC	CATSRPPSRQGGETQYF
TRBD1	-	TRBJ2-7	TRBV7-9	TGTGCCAGCAGCTTAGATGCAGGGGGCTTCTACGAGCAGTACTTC	CASSLDAGGFYEQYF
TRBD2	-	TRBJ2-5	TRBV5-1	TGCGCCAGCAGCACAGGGCTAGCGGGGGCGGGAAGAGAGACCCAGTACTTC	CASSTGLAGAGRETQYF
TRBD2	-	TRBJ2-7	TRBV7-9	TGTGCCAGCAGCTTGGCTAGCGGGAGTATCTCCGAGCAGTACTTC	CASSLASGSISEQYF
-	once	TRBJ1-1	TRBV5-5	TGTGCCAGCAGCCTTCAACTTAGGGGTGAAGCTTTCTTT	CASSLQLRGEAFF
TRBD1	-	TRBJ2-5	TRBV23-1	TGCGCCAGCAGTCAATCAGGGACAGGGGGCCAAGAGACCCAGTACTTC	CASSQSGTGGQETQYF
-	-	TRBJ1-5	TRBV6-4	TGTGCCAGAAAGGGGAACGATCAGCCCCAGCATTTT	CARKGNDQPQHF
TRBD1	-	TRBJ2-3	TRBV5-4	TGTGCCAGCCGACGGACAGGGGACACAGATACGCAGTATTTT	CASRRTGDTDTQYF
-	few	TRBJ1-6	TRBV6-1	TGTGCCACCGGGTCCTATAATTCACCCCTCCACTTT	CATGSYNSPLHF
-	-	TRBJ2-5	TRBV14	TGTGCCAGCAGCTACGGAGGAGGGGAGACCCAGTACTTC	CASSYGGGETQYF
TRBD1	-	TRBJ1-3	TRBV2	TGTGCCAGCGTAACCGGGACAGGACTCTCTGGAAACACCATATATTTT	CASVTGTGLSGNTIYF
TRBD1	-	TRBJ2-7	TRBV6-5	TGTGCCAGCAGCCCGACAGGGGTCGAGCAGTACTTC	CASSPTGVEQYF
-	few	TRBJ2-5	TRBV6-1	TGTGCCAGCAGTGAGTTCCGGGGGGCCCCAGAGACCCAGTACTTC	CASSEFRGAPETQYF
TRBD2	once	TRBJ2-4	TRBV2	TGTGCCAGCAGCCAACGGGGGGACATTCAGTACTTC	CASSQRGDIQYF
-	-	TRBJ1-1	TRBV9	TGTGCCAGCAGGGAGTGGGGGGAGAACACTGAAGCTTTCTTT	CASREWGENTEAFF
-	-	TRBJ1-2	TRBV21-1	TGTGCCAGCAGCAAAGGCAGGAGGGGCTATGGCTACACCTTC	CASSKGRRGYGYTF